This T cell receptor delta chain derives from a study of gamma-delta chains in newborns, infants, children. Study context: Microbial exposure reportedly drives polyclonal innate γδ T cell expansion after birth.

About this clone: The junction departs from the called germline gene at one end, perhaps through a read error.

TCRdb repeated clone calling on the reads with CATT. Among about 6,400 delta-chain clones listed, 2.6% were seen once. The receptor was derived from a child who was a newborn, infant or young child, either healthy, febrile or measles-vaccinated (not recorded which). Sample: blood.

The CDR3 spells CACDSTGGSRSWDTRRMFF. The CDR3 DNA sequence: TGTGCCTGTGACAGTACTGGGGGTTCGCGCTCCTGGGACACCCGACGGATGTTTTTC. The rearrangement joins TRDV2 to TRDJ3; 8 bases line up with TRDD3. This CDR3 region has 19 residues. From germline, CDR1 is GEAIGNYY and CDR2 EKD.